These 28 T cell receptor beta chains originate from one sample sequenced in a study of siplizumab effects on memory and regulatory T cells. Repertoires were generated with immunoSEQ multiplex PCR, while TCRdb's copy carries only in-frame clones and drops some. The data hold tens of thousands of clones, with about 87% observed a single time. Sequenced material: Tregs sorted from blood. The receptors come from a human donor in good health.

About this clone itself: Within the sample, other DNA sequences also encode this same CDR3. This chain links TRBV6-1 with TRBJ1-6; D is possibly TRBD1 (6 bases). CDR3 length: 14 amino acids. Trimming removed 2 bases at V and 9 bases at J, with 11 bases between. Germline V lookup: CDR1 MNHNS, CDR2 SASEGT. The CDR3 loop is CASSEQGRGSPLHF. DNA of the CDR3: TGTGCCAGCAGTGAACAGGGGCGCGGTTCACCCCTCCACTTT.

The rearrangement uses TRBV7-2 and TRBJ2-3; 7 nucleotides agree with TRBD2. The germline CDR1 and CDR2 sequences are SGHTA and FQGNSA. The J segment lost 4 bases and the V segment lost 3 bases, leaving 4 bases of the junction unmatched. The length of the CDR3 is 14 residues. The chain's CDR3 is CASSFSGSPDTQYF. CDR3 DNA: TGTGCCAGCAGCTTTAGCGGGTCCCCAGATACGCAGTATTTT.

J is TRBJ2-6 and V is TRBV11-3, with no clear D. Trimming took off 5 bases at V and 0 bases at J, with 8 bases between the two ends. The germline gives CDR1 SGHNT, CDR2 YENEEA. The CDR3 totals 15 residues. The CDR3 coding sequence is TGTGCCAGCAGCACCCAAGGCTCTGGGGCCAACGTCCTGACTTTC. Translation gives CASSTQGSGANVLTF.

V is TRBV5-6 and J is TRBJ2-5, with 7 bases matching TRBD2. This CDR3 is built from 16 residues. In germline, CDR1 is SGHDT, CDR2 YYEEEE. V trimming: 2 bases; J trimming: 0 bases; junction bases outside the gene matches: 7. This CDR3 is CASSFLAGEYQETQYF. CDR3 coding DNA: TGTGCCAGCAGCTTTCTGGCGGGGGAGTACCAAGAGACCCAGTACTTC. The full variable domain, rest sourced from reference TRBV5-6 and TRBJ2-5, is DAGVTQSPTHLIKTRGQQVTLRCSPKSGHDTVSWYQQALGQGPQFIFQYYEEEERQRGNFPDRFSGHQFPNYSSELNVNALLLGDSALYLCASSFLAGEYQETQYFGPGTRLLVL.

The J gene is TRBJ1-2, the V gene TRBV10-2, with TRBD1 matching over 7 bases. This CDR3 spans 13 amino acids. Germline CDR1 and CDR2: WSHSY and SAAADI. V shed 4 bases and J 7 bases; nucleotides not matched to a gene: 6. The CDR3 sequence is CASSGRTGLGYTF. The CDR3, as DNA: TGCGCCAGCAGTGGAAGGACAGGTCTTGGCTACACCTTC.

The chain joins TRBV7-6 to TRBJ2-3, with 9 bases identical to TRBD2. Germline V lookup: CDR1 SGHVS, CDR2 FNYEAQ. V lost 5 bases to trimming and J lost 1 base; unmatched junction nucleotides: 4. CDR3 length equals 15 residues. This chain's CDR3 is CASSLLAGGTDTQYF. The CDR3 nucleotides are TGTGCCAGCAGCCTACTAGCGGGCGGCACAGATACGCAGTATTTT.

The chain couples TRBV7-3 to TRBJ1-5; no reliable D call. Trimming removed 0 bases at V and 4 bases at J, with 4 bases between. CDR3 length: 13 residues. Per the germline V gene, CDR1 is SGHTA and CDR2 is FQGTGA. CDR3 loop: CASSLTENQPQHF. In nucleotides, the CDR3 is TGTGCCAGCAGCTTAACGGAAAATCAGCCCCAGCATTTT.

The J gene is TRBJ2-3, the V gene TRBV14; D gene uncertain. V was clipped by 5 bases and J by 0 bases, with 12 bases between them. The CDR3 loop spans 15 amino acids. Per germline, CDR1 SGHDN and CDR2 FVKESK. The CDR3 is CASSTHSTSTDTQYF. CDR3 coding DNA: TGTGCCAGCAGCACACACTCAACTAGCACAGATACGCAGTATTTT.

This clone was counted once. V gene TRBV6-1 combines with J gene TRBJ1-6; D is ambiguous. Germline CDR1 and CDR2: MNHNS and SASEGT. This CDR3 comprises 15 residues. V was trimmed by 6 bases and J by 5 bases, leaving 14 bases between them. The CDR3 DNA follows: TGTGCCAGCAGCGGGTCGGCACTTAATAATTCACCCCTCCACTTT. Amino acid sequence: CASSGSALNNSPLHF.

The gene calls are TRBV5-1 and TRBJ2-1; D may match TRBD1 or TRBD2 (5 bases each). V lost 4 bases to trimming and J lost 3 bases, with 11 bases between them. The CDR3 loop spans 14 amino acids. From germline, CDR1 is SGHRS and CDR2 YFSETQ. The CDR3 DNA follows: TGCGCCAGCAGCACGGGACGGCTCTACAATGAGCAGTTCTTC. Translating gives CASSTGRLYNEQFF.

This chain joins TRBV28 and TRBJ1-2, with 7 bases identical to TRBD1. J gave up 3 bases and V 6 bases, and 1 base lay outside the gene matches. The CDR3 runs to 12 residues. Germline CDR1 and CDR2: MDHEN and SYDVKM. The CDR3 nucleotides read TGTGCCAGCAGGGGGACAGACTATGGCTACACCTTC. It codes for CASRGTDYGYTF.

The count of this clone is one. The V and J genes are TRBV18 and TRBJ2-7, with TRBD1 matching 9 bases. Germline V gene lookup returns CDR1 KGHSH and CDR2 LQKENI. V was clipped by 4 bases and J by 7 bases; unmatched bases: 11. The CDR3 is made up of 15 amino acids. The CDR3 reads CASSLRQGDLGEQYF. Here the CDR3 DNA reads TGTGCCAGCTCACTTCGACAGGGGGATTTGGGGGAGCAGTACTTC.

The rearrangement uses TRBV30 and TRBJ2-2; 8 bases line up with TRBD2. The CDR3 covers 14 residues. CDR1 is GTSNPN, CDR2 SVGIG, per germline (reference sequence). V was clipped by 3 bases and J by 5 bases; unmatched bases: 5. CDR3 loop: CAWRTSVTTGELFF. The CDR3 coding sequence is TGTGCCTGGAGGACTAGCGTTACGACCGGGGAGCTGTTTTTT.

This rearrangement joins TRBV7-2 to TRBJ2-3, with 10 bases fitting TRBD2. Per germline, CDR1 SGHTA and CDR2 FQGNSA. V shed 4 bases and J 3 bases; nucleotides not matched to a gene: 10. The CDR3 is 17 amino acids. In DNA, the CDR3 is TGTGCCAGCAGCTGGGAGAGGGGAGCGGGGGGGACAGATACGCAGTATTTT. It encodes CASSWERGAGGTDTQYF.

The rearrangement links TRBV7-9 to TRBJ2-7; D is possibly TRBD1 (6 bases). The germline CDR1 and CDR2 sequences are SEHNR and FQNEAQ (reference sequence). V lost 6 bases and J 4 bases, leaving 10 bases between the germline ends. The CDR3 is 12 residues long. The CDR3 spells CASSEQGYEQYF. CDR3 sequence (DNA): TGTGCCAGCAGTGAACAGGGATACGAGCAGTACTTC.

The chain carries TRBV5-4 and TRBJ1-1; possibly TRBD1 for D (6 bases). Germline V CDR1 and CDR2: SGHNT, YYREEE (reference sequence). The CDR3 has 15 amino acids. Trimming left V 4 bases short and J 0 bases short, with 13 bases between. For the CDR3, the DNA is TGTGCCAGCAGCACGAGAGGGGGAATGAACACTGAAGCTTTCTTT. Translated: CASSTRGGMNTEAFF.

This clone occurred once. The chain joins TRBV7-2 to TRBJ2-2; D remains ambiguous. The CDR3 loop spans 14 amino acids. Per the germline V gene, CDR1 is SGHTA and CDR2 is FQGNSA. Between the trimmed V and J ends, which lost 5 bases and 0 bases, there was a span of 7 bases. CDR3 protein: CASSPDANTGELFF. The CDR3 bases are TGTGCCAGCAGCCCCGACGCGAACACCGGGGAGCTGTTTTTT.

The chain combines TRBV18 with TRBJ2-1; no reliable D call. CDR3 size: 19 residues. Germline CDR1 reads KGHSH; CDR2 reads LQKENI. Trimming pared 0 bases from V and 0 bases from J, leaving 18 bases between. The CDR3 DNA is TGTGCCAGCTCACCACCCCGATCCGGAGTCTCTAGCTCCTACAATGAGCAGTTCTTC. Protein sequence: CASSPPRSGVSSSYNEQFF.

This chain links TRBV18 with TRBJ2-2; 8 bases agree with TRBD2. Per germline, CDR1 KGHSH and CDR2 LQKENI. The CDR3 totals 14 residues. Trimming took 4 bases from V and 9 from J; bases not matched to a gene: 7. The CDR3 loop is CASSLQRGLRELFF. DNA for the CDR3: TGTGCCAGCTCACTCCAGCGGGGGCTCCGGGAGCTGTTTTTT.

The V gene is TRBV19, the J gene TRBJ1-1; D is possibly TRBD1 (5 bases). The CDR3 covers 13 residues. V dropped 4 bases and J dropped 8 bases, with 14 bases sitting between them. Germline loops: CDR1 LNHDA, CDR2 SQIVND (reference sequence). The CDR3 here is CASSRGQTYEAFF. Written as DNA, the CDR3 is TGTGCCAGTAGTAGAGGACAAACTTACGAAGCTTTCTTT.

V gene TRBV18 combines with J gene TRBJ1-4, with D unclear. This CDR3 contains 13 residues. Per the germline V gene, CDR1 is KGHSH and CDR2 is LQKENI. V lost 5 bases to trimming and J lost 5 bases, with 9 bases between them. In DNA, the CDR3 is TGTGCCAGCTCAGCGGGTTTAAATGAAAAACTGTTTTTT. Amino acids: CASSAGLNEKLFF.

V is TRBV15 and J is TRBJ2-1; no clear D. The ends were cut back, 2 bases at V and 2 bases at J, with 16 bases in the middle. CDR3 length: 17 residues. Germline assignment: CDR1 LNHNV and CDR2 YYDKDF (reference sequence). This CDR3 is CATSRFIPPGTYNEQFF. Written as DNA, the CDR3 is TGTGCCACCAGCAGATTCATCCCTCCTGGGACCTACAATGAGCAGTTCTTC.

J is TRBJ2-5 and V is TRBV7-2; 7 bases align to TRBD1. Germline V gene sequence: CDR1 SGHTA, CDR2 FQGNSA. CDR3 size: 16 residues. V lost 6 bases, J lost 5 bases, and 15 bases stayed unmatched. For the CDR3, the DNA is TGTGCCAGCAGTTGGACTGGGACAGAGGTCGGGGAGACCCAGTACTTC. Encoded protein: CASSWTGTEVGETQYF. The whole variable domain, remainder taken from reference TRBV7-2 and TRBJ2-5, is GAGVSQSPSNKVTEKGKDVELRCDPISGHTALYWYRQSLGQGLEFLIYFQGNSAPDKSGLPSDRFSAERTGGSVSTLTIQRTQQEDSAVYLCASSWTGTEVGETQYFGPGTRLLVL.

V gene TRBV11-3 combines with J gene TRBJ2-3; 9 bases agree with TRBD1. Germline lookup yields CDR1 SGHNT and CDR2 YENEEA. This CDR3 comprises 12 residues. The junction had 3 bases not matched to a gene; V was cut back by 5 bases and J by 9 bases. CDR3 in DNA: TGTGCCAGCAGCCCGGGACAGGGAACGCAGTATTTT. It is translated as CASSPGQGTQYF.

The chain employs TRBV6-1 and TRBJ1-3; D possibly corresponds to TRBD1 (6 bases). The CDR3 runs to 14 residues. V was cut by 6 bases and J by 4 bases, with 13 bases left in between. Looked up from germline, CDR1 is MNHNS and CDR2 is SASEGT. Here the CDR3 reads CASRADRFGNTIYF. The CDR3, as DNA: TGTGCCAGCAGAGCTGACAGGTTCGGAAACACCATATATTTT.

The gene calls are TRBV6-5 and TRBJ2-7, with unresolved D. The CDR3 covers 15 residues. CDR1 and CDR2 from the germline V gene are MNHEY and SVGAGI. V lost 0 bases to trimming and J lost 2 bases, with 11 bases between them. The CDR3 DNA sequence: TGTGCCAGCAGTTACTCGTACGGAGCCACCTACGAGCAGTACTTC. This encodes CASSYSYGATYEQYF.

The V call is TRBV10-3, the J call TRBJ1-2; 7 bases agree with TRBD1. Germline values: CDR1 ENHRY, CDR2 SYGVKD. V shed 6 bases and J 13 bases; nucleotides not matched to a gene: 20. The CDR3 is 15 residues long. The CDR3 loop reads CAIRSRDSHSIGVTF. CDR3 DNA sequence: TGTGCCATCAGAAGTCGGGACAGTCACTCGATCGGGGTCACCTTC.

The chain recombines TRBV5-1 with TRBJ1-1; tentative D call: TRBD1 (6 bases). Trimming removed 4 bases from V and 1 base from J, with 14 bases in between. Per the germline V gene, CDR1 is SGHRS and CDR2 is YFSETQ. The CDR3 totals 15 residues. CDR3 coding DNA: TGCGCCAGCAGCAACCTACTACAGGGGAACACTGAAGCTTTCTTT. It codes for CASSNLLQGNTEAFF.